These T cell receptor beta chains were read from a single sample in a study of T cell responses to AZD1222 COVID-19 vaccine. The table came from immunoSEQ multiplex PCR; TCRdb's copy has only in-frame clones and leaves some out. The repertoire has roughly 160,000 clones, less than 95% of them found once; the top ten carry about 0.64%. The sample in question was peripheral blood, obtained on day 0 of AZD1222 vaccination. The source of these receptors is an adult in good health. CDR3s include the opening cysteine and the closing phenylalanine or tryptophan.

V gene | CDR3 protein
TRBV30 | CAWSGGARNSPLHF
TRBV27 | CASTPWGSSYNEQFF
TRBV2 | CASRGFGAGSSYNSPLHF
TRBV5-5 | CASSLGQGIYEQYF
TRBV29-1 | CSVEERSPRFYGYTF
TRBV27 | CASCKAGASHNEQFF
TRBV4-1 | CASSQGGTGELFF
TRBV11-2 | CASTASSGNTIYF
TRBV11-2 | CASSLEGPIGEQFF
TRBV20-1 | CSAGPTDTQYF
TRBV5-6 | CASSSGRFQKAFF
TRBV10-3 | CAITDRGTNYGYTF
TRBV5-1 | CASSLEVSTTNEKLFF
TRBV20-1 | CSARKNNEQFF
TRBV7-9 | CASSFGEGSNEQFF
TRBV19 | CASRAGHTEAFF
TRBV5-1 | CASSLGTGVGQPQHF
TRBV19 | CASSLSGQNSPLHF
TRBV27 | CASSLSSFAPGQGLFYEQYF
TRBV9 | CASSVAGVKGSPLHF
TRBV27 | CASSPSLAGLSDAYEQYF
TRBV10-1 | CASSESGMATEAFF
TRBV5-6 | CASKSLEMGQGGYTF
TRBV7-8 | CASSVRANLLGEQYF
TRBV6-2/TRBV6-3 | CASSYAGDRENTEAFF
TRBV4-1 | CASSSPGLGTDTQYF
TRBV6-5 | CASSYIGSGYTF
TRBV28 | CASRGGLNTEAFF
TRBV27 | CASSSPSPERGTDTQYF
TRBV6-5 | CASSYSTLRGMYGYTF
TRBV30 | CAWSHSSGGFYEQYF
TRBV9 | CASSVEKPRMTSGELFF